This TCR beta chain is from a study of T cell changes during pregnancy in multiple sclerosis (dated by TCRdb to the late 2010s). About the study as a whole: The study looked at changes in the T cell repertoire across pregnancy in women with multiple sclerosis.

Libraries were made using the immunoSEQ multiplex PCR assay. TCRdb re-hosts the immuneACCESS table, in-frame sequences only. Its copies lack some clones; in the studies checked, an unresolved V gene accounts for under half of them, and the cause for the rest is not known. The table for this sample lists around 80,000 clones; approximately 90% of them were counted only once. The top ten clonotypes cover 2.5% to 3% of the sample. Turning to this clone: It has no known antigen specificity. No clone much larger than this one lies a single base away; base qualities are absent.

Trimming removed 6 bases from V and 2 bases from J, leaving 11 bases between the germline ends. Taken from cysteine to phenylalanine, the CDR3 has 15 residues. Only the CDR3 DNA stays, 45 bases, in frame from base 1. Via the germline V gene (reference sequence), CDR1 is LNHDA and CDR2 SQIVND. This material consisted of peripheral blood, taken before pregnancy. In this chain, TRBV19 is recombined with TRBJ2-6; TRBD2 is a possible D gene, resting on 5 matching bases. The clonotype originates from a female donor with multiple sclerosis, enrolled in a pregnancy study. The nucleotides read TGTGCCAGTAGATCACGGGGTCCTGGGGCCAACGTCCTGACTTTC. Its protein product is CASRSRGPGANVLTF. Joined to the reference TRBV19 and TRBJ2-6 proteins, this CDR3 gives the full variable domain: DGGITQSPKYLFRKEGQNVTLSCEQNLNHDAMYWYRQDPGQGLRLIYYSQIVNDFQKGDIAEGYSVSREKKESFPLTVTSAQKNPTAFYLCASRSRGPGANVLTFGAGSRLTVL.